The T cell receptor (beta chain) described here comes from a study of T cells in Graves' hyperthyroidism and ophthalmopathy. General study findings and limits: The model anticipated ophthalmopathy a median about 7 months pre-onset.

In this sample, this clonotype turned up a few times. The antigen remains undetermined. A lack of ophthalmopathy progression within 18 months defined stable Graves' hyperthyroidism. Diagnosis of hyperthyroidism was new in patients aged 18 to 65, and its duration was under 2 months. Orbital computed tomography, thyroid ultrasound, serum thyroxine and TRAb, and clinical symptoms together informed the diagnoses. Deletions cut 7 bases from V and 0 bases from J, with 10 bases between. This CDR3 has 15 residues. The germline V gene encodes CDR1 LNHDA and CDR2 SQIVND (reference sequence). Amplification of TCR beta CDR3 regions was performed using RNA transcripts as template. Initially, a first-round RT-PCR of the TCR CDR3 employed the HTBI primer set. Each CDR3 protein is one row after TCRdb ran MiXCR on the multiplex PCR reads. The sample holds under 700,000 distinct CDR3 sequences, 40% to 55% seen once.

The clonotype originates from a woman aged 18-30 years with Graves' hyperthyroidism. The sequenced sample consisted of peripheral blood or thyroid tissue (not recorded which). This chain links TRBV19 with TRBJ2-6, with D hard to call. The CDR3 sequence: CASTSGPSGANVLTF. The DNA for the CDR3 is TGTGCCAGTACCTCCGGACCCTCTGGGGCCAACGTCCTGACTTTC.